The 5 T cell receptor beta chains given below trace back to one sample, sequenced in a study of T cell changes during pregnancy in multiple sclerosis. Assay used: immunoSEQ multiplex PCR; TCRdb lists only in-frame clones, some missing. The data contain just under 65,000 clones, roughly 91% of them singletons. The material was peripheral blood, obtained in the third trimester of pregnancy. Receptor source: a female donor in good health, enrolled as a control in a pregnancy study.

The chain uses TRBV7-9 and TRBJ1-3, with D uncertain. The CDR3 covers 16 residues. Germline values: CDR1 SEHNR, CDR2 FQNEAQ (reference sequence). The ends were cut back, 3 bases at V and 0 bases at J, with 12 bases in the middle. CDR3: CASSFFLKSSGNTIYF. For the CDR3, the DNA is TGTGCCAGCAGCTTCTTCCTGAAGAGCTCTGGAAACACCATATATTTT.

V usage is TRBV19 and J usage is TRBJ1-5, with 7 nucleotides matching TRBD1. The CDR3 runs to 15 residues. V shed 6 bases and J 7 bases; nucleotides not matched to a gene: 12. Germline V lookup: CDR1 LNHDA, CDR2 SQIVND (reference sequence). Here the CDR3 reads CASRVTGTAGQPQHF. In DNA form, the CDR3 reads TGTGCCAGTAGGGTTACCGGGACAGCTGGGCAGCCCCAGCATTTT.

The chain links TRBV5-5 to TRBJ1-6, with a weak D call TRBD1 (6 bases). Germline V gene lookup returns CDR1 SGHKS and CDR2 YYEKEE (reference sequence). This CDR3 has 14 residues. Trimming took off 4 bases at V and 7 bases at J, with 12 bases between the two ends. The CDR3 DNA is TGTGCCAGCAGCCCGGACAGAAAGAATTCACCCCTCCACTTT. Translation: CASSPDRKNSPLHF.

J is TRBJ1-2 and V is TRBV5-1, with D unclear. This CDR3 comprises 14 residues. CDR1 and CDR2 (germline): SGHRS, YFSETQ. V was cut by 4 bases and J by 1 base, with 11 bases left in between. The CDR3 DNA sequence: TGCGCCAGCAGCGATTCAGGCATTAACTATGGCTACACCTTC. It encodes CASSDSGINYGYTF.

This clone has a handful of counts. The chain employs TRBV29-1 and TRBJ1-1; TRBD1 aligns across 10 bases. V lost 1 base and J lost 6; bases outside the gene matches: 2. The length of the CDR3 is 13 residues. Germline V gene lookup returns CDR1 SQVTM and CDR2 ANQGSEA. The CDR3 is CSVEGTGGPEAFF. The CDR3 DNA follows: TGCAGCGTTGAAGGGACAGGGGGTCCTGAAGCTTTCTTT.